These 21 T cell receptor beta chains originate from one sample sequenced in a study of T cell responses to AZD1222 COVID-19 vaccine. Some clones are missing from TCRdb's copy, which holds only in-frame ones; the method was immunoSEQ multiplex PCR. The sample has approximately 140,000 clones, about 89% seen once. Sequencing was performed on peripheral blood, taken on day 0 of MenACWY control vaccination. The receptors here all came from an adult in good health.

This sequence joins TRBV6-5 and TRBJ2-6, with unresolved D. CDR3 size: 14 residues. Germline CDR1 reads MNHEY; CDR2 reads SVGAGI. V lost 8 bases and J lost 0, with 8 bases in between. This CDR3 is CASRGTSGANVLTF. The CDR3 DNA sequence: TGTGCCAGCCGCGGAACCTCTGGGGCCAACGTCCTGACTTTC.

The CDR3 DNA reads as TGTGCCAGCTCACCAAATCCCAGCTTCTCTGGAAACACCATATATTTT. It encodes CASSPNPSFSGNTIYF. This chain uses TRBV18 with TRBJ1-3; the D is unclear. CDR1 and CDR2 from the germline V gene are KGHSH and LQKENI. V dropped 2 bases and J dropped 0 bases, with 11 bases sitting between them. The CDR3 sequence is 16 residues long.

V is TRBV5-1 and J is TRBJ2-1; D perhaps matches TRBD2 (5 bases). The CDR3 sequence is 17 residues long. Germline values: CDR1 SGHRS, CDR2 YFSETQ. V was pared by 2 bases and J by 4 bases, with 19 bases between. The DNA for the CDR3 is TGCGCCAGCAGCTTCAATAGGGCTAGCCCCTATTACAATGAGCAGTTCTTC. Its protein product is CASSFNRASPYYNEQFF.

The chain joins TRBV7-9 to TRBJ2-2; D might be TRBD1 (6 bases). Germline V gives CDR1 SEHNR, CDR2 FQNEAQ (reference sequence). V dropped 3 bases and J dropped 8 bases, with 22 bases sitting between them. The CDR3 runs 17 residues. CDR3 loop: CASSFPTGTPDLGELFF. For the CDR3, the DNA is TGTGCCAGCAGCTTCCCTACCGGGACACCGGATTTGGGGGAGCTGTTTTTT.

J is TRBJ2-7 and V is TRBV5-1; no definite D call. The CDR3 sequence is 14 residues long. V lost 0 bases to trimming and J lost 3 bases, with 10 bases between them. Germline V gives CDR1 SGHRS, CDR2 YFSETQ. The CDR3 here is CASSLANGFYEQYF. The CDR3 coding sequence is TGCGCCAGCAGCTTGGCTAACGGATTCTACGAGCAGTACTTC. The whole variable domain, remainder taken from reference TRBV5-1 and TRBJ2-7, is KAGVTQTPRYLIKTRGQQVTLSCSPISGHRSVSWYQQTPGQGLQFLFEYFSETQRNKGNFPGRFSGRQFSNSRSEMNVSTLELGDSALYLCASSLANGFYEQYFGPGTRLTVT.

This chain uses TRBV7-2 with TRBJ1-3, with D possibly being TRBD1 (5 bases). CDR3 length: 17 amino acids. Trimming shortened V by 0 bases and J by 0 bases, and 12 bases separated the two germline ends. Germline V gives CDR1 SGHTA, CDR2 FQGNSA. This chain's CDR3 is CASSLAGPKLSGNTIYF. The CDR3 DNA reads TGTGCCAGCAGCTTAGCGGGACCGAAGCTCTCTGGAAACACCATATATTTT.

About this clone: The same CDR3 arises from other DNA sequences in this sample as well. CDR3 region: CASSYSRTTGELFF. The CDR3 DNA sequence: TGTGCCAGCAGTTACTCGCGCACCACCGGGGAGCTGTTTTTT. This chain connects TRBV6-5 to TRBJ2-2; D gene uncertain. The CDR3 totals 14 residues. Germline CDR1 MNHEY, CDR2 SVGAGI. V lost 0 bases and J lost 4, with 6 bases in between.

The count of this clone is one. The chain is built from TRBV10-3 and TRBJ1-1; the D gene is possibly TRBD1 (5 bases). Germline CDR1 and CDR2: ENHRY and SYGVKD. This CDR3 has 15 residues. The ends were cut back, 0 bases at V and 10 bases at J, with 18 bases in the middle. Written as DNA, the CDR3 is TGTGCCATCAGTGAGTCTCCGCAGGGCTCCCCGGGAGCTTTCTTT. Amino acids: CAISESPQGSPGAFF.

This sequence joins TRBV18 and TRBJ2-1, with 9 positions matching TRBD1. Germline CDR1 and CDR2: KGHSH and LQKENI. The CDR3 has 16 residues. Trimming at V came to 6 bases and at J to 5 bases, leaving 11 bases not matched to a gene. Written as DNA, the CDR3 is TGTGCCAGCTCTCGTGAACAGGGGGCCAGAAACAATGAGCAGTTCTTC. It encodes CASSREQGARNNEQFF.

The chain is built from TRBV6-5 and TRBJ2-5; possible D gene TRBD1, 5 bases. CDR3 size: 13 residues. Germline CDR1 and CDR2: MNHEY and SVGAGI. Trimming pared 5 bases from V and 4 bases from J, leaving 11 bases between. This chain's CDR3 is CASSPRQRETQYF. The CDR3 DNA follows: TGTGCCAGCAGTCCTCGACAGCGAGAGACCCAGTACTTC.

The CDR3 protein is CASSQEGVLREQYF. In DNA form, the CDR3 reads TGTGCCAGCAGCCAAGAAGGGGTCCTACGAGAGCAGTACTTC. The rearrangement joins TRBV3-1 (or the pseudogene TRBV3-2) to TRBJ2-7, with D maybe TRBD1 (5 bases). Germline CDR1 and CDR2: LGHDT and YNNKEL (reference sequence). This CDR3 contains 14 residues. Between the trimmed V and J ends, which lost 0 bases and 7 bases, there was a span of 13 bases.

The chain employs TRBV5-8 and TRBJ2-7; D gene uncertain. Trimming removed 1 base at V and 1 base at J, with 12 bases between. Germline V gene data show CDR1 as SGHTS and CDR2 as YDEGEE. The CDR3 is 15 amino acids. CDR3 region: CASSLRDYGSYEQYF. The CDR3, as DNA: TGTGCCAGCAGCTTGAGGGATTATGGGTCCTACGAGCAGTACTTC.

Regarding this clone: A junction boundary mismatches the germline segment, possibly from a read error. The rearrangement uses TRBV7-2 and TRBJ2-3; D call uncertain. This CDR3 is 13 amino acids long. Germline V CDR1 and CDR2: SGHTA, FQGNSA. CDR3 loop: CASSLGARPQGDF. The CDR3 region has the DNA TGTGCCAGCAGCTTAGGAGCGAGACCCCAAGGCGATTTT.

CDR3 sequence: CSVQTDYEQYF. For the CDR3, the DNA is TGCAGCGTTCAAACAGACTACGAGCAGTACTTC. This rearrangement joins TRBV29-1 to TRBJ2-7; D gene uncertain. The length of the CDR3 is 11 residues. V was cut by 5 bases and J by 3 bases, with 8 bases left in between. The germline gives CDR1 SQVTM, CDR2 ANQGSEA.

This chain joins TRBV27 and TRBJ1-3; unclear D gene. This CDR3 region has 15 residues. Germline V gene lookup returns CDR1 MNHEY and CDR2 SMNVEV (reference sequence). The V and J ends lost 4 bases and 1 base respectively, with 11 bases between them. The CDR3 spells CASSSPSRSGNTIYF. The CDR3 region has the DNA TGTGCCAGCAGTTCCCCCTCCAGGTCTGGAAACACCATATATTTT.

V and J are TRBV27 and TRBJ2-3, with TRBD2 identical over 16 bases. The CDR3 has 14 amino acids. Germline loops: CDR1 MNHEY, CDR2 SMNVEV (reference sequence). J lost 11 bases, V lost 5 bases, and 4 bases had no gene match. The CDR3 loop is CASSLGTSGGVQYF. The CDR3, as DNA: TGTGCCAGCAGTCTCGGGACTAGCGGGGGGGTGCAGTATTTT.

CDR3 coding DNA: TGTGCCAGCAGCTTGGTGGGGGGCTCTAGAGGCTACACCTTC. Translating it yields CASSLVGGSRGYTF. The rearrangement links TRBV5-4 to TRBJ1-2; D might be TRBD1 (6 bases). Per germline, CDR1 SGHNT and CDR2 YYREEE (reference sequence). This CDR3 is 14 amino acids long. Trimming took off 0 bases at V and 8 bases at J, with 14 bases between the two ends.

The CDR3 sequence: CASTLDRASYGYTF. CDR3 bases: TGTGCCAGTACCCTAGACAGGGCAAGCTATGGCTACACCTTC. This chain uses TRBV19 with TRBJ1-2; 7 bases are shared with TRBD1. This CDR3 has 14 amino acids. The germline V gene encodes CDR1 LNHDA and CDR2 SQIVND (reference sequence). Trimming cost V 7 bases and J 4 bases; bases outside gene matches: 9.

This clone turned up a few times. The V call is TRBV6-5, the J call TRBJ2-1, with D perhaps TRBD1 or TRBD2 (6 bases each). The V gene lost 1 base and the J gene lost 0 bases, with 7 bases spanning the gap. CDR3 length equals 15 residues. Per germline, CDR1 MNHEY and CDR2 SVGAGI. The CDR3 loop reads CASSYWGASYNEQFF. The DNA for the CDR3 is TGTGCCAGCAGTTACTGGGGGGCCTCCTACAATGAGCAGTTCTTC.

This clone has only a few counts. V gene TRBV4-1 combines with J gene TRBJ1-1; D might be TRBD1 (5 bases). V lost 3 bases to trimming and J lost 2 bases, with 13 bases between them. This CDR3 contains 15 residues. The germline V gene has CDR1 MGHRA and CDR2 YSYEKL. The CDR3 DNA sequence: TGCGCCAGCAGCCAGAGACAGAATGTAAACACTGAAGCTTTCTTT. Translating gives CASSQRQNVNTEAFF.

The chain carries TRBV10-3 and TRBJ2-5; the D call may be TRBD1 or TRBD2 (5 bases each). Per the germline V gene, CDR1 is ENHRY and CDR2 is SYGVKD. This CDR3 is built from 17 residues. The V gene lost 6 bases and the J gene lost 2 bases, with 22 bases spanning the gap. CDR3 sequence reads: CAISPSHGTSPQETQYF. CDR3 DNA sequence: TGTGCCATCAGCCCGAGTCATGGGACCAGTCCGCAAGAGACCCAGTACTTC.